The 10 T cell receptor beta chains below come from one sample, sequenced in a study of blood T cell repertoires in COVID-19. The data were produced by immunoSEQ multiplex PCR, yet TCRdb's version contains in-frame clones alone and is incomplete. Seen here are about 200,000 clones, around nine tenths observed once, and the top ten hold over 15%. Sequencing used peripheral blood. The receptors were sampled from a man aged 50 to 60 with COVID-19, enrolled during active disease.

This clone was picked up a small number of times. The V call is TRBV6-5, the J call TRBJ2-3, with TRBD2 matching 9 bases. The V segment lost 5 bases and the J segment 0 bases; nucleotides outside the gene matches: 3. Looked up from germline, CDR1 is MNHEY and CDR2 is SVGAGI. CDR3 length: 15 residues. CDR3 in amino acids: CASSRLAASTDTQYF. CDR3 sequence (DNA): TGTGCCAGCAGTCGACTAGCGGCTAGCACAGATACGCAGTATTTT.

The chain joins TRBV4-3 to TRBJ2-1; 7 nucleotides align to TRBD2. Germline values: CDR1 LGHNA, CDR2 YSLEER. The J segment lost 0 bases and the V segment lost 1 base, leaving 6 bases of the junction unmatched. The CDR3 has 17 amino acids. The CDR3 loop reads CASSQVYGGSSYNEQFF. The CDR3 DNA sequence: TGCGCCAGCAGCCAAGTTTACGGGGGGAGCTCCTACAATGAGCAGTTCTTC.

V and J are TRBV10-3 and TRBJ2-7; 7 positions agree with TRBD1. The ends lost 4 bases at V and 0 bases at J; junction bases unmatched: 9. This CDR3 has 16 amino acids. Germline values: CDR1 ENHRY, CDR2 SYGVKD. The CDR3 reads CAISGTGTRYSYEQYF. In DNA form, the CDR3 reads TGTGCCATCAGTGGGACAGGCACCAGATACTCCTACGAGCAGTACTTC.

The V call is TRBV3-1 (or the pseudogene TRBV3-2), the J call TRBJ1-4; D possibly corresponds to TRBD1 (5 bases). Per germline, CDR1 LGHDT and CDR2 YNNKEL (reference sequence). V was trimmed by 1 base and J by 3 bases, leaving 9 bases between them. The CDR3 covers 15 residues. The CDR3: CASSQVAGPNEKLFF. CDR3 nucleotides: TGTGCCAGCAGCCAAGTAGCGGGGCCTAATGAAAAACTGTTTTTT.

The rearrangement uses TRBV4-3 and TRBJ1-4, with a weak D call TRBD1 (5 bases). The ends were cut back, 0 bases at V and 0 bases at J, with 11 bases in the middle. The germline gives CDR1 LGHNA, CDR2 YSLEER. This CDR3 spans 17 amino acids. CDR3 bases: TGCGCCAGCAGCCAAGAACCCCCGGGGGCAACTAATGAAAAACTGTTTTTT. Its translation is CASSQEPPGATNEKLFF.

The rearrangement joins TRBV6-5 to TRBJ2-1; 7 nucleotides align to TRBD2. This CDR3 has 14 amino acids. After removal of 4 bases from V and 7 bases from J, the junction contained 7 bases not matched to a gene. CDR1 MNHEY and CDR2 SVGAGI come from the germline V gene. In DNA form, the CDR3 reads TGTGCCAGCAGTTTGACGGGAGGACCTAATGAGCAGTTCTTC. Translating gives CASSLTGGPNEQFF.

J is TRBJ2-7 and V is TRBV4-2; D gene unclear. Germline V lookup: CDR1 LGHNA, CDR2 YNFKEQ. The CDR3 spans 13 residues. Trimming shortened V by 0 bases and J by 3 bases, and 6 bases separated the two germline ends. The CDR3 DNA sequence: TGTGCCAGCAGCCAAGAAATCGGCTACGAGCAGTACTTC. The encoded protein is CASSQEIGYEQYF.

This clone was counted once. The chain has TRBV3-1 (or the pseudogene TRBV3-2) and TRBJ2-1; 9 bases map to TRBD1. The J segment lost 4 bases and the V segment lost 1 base, leaving 5 bases of the junction unmatched. The CDR3 sequence is 16 residues long. CDR1 LGHDT and CDR2 YNNKEL come from the germline V gene (reference sequence). CDR3 loop: CASSQGPGQGYNEQFF. CDR3 bases: TGTGCCAGCAGCCAAGGGCCGGGACAGGGTTACAATGAGCAGTTCTTC.

V and J are TRBV2 and TRBJ2-4; perhaps TRBD2 as D (7 bases). Germline loops: CDR1 SNHLY, CDR2 FYNNEI. With 0 bases removed from V and 14 bases from J, the gap between germline ends came to 17 bases. There are 14 residues in the CDR3. The CDR3 nucleotides read TGTGCCAGCAGTGAAGCTGCCGAGGGGAGGGGGGAGTACTTC. As protein: CASSEAAEGRGEYF.

The chain carries TRBV5-4 and TRBJ2-5, with 15 bases matching TRBD2. There are 17 residues in the CDR3. Trimming removed 4 bases from V and 5 bases from J; junction bases left unmatched: 9. Germline values: CDR1 SGHNT, CDR2 YYREEE (reference sequence). CDR3 amino acids: CASSQRTSGGAWETQYF. CDR3 bases: TGTGCCAGCAGCCAACGGACTAGCGGGGGGGCGTGGGAGACCCAGTACTTC. The full variable domain, its missing parts supplied by reference TRBV5-4 and TRBJ2-5, is ETGVTQSPTHLIKTRGQQVTLRCSSQSGHNTVSWYQQALGQGPQFIFQYYREEENGRGNFPPRFSGLQFPNYSSELNVNALELDDSALYLCASSQRTSGGAWETQYFGPGTRLLVL.